This T cell receptor delta chain derives from a study of Vδ1+ human thymocytes. The CDR3 contains 20 residues. V dropped 3 bases and J dropped 1; count of bases not matched to a gene: 19. The V gene's germline CDR1 is TSWWSYY and CDR2 QGS. Whole-study results and caveats: Highly polyclonal TRG and TRD repertoires with Gaussian CDR3 length distributions appeared in thymus.

This clone was observed a handful of times. Its antigen remains unidentified. Sequences come from RNA converted to cDNA by reverse transcription. Multiplex PCR used pooled V-gene forward primers and a constant-region reverse primer to amplify CDR3s. TCRdb fed the multiplex PCR reads into CATT to redo clone calling. The table shows just under 55,000 delta-chain clones, with more than 15% occurring only once. The source of this sequence is a boy younger than two who had congenital heart surgery. V usage is TRDV1 and J usage is TRDJ1; 8 positions agree with TRDD3. Sequencing used Vdelta1+ gamma-delta thymocytes from the thymus. As for subset: FACS-sorted CD3+ TCRalphabeta- TCRVdelta1+ TCRVdelta2- thymocytes. The CDR3 DNA reads TGTGCTCTTGGGGACACTTCCAACCCGTACTGGGGGCCCTCCACCGATAAACTCATCTTT. Protein sequence: CALGDTSNPYWGPSTDKLIF.